A single sample is the source of the 29 T cell receptor beta chains below, sequenced in a study of blood T cell repertoires in COVID-19. The table came from immunoSEQ multiplex PCR; TCRdb's copy has only in-frame clones and leaves some out. The sample contains tens of thousands of clones, roughly 83% of which appear only once. Sample: peripheral blood. These receptors were obtained from a man between 45 and 60 years old with acute or convalescent COVID-19.

The rearrangement uses TRBV5-5 and TRBJ1-4; 8 bases are shared with TRBD1. There are 14 residues in the CDR3. V shed 4 bases, J shed 5 bases, and the junction held 4 bases outside the gene matches. CDR1 and CDR2 (germline): SGHKS, YYEKEE (reference sequence). The CDR3 sequence: CASSPWTGNEKLFF. DNA of the CDR3: TGTGCCAGCAGCCCCTGGACAGGGAATGAAAAACTGTTTTTT. Complete variable domain (other parts from reference TRBV5-5 and TRBJ1-4): DAGVTQSPTHLIKTRGQQVTLRCSPISGHKSVSWYQQVLGQGPQFIFQYYEKEERGRGNFPDRFSARQFPNYSSELNVNALLLGDSALYLCASSPWTGNEKLFFGSGTQLSVL.

The chain employs TRBV7-6 and TRBJ1-1; the D is unclear. The ends were cut back, 0 bases at V and 1 base at J, with 6 bases in the middle. The CDR3 extends over 14 amino acids. Germline lookup yields CDR1 SGHVS and CDR2 FNYEAQ. CDR3 nucleotides: TGTGCCAGCAGCTTAGCGGAGAGGAACACTGAAGCTTTCTTT. Its protein is CASSLAERNTEAFF.

Written as DNA, the CDR3 is TGTGCCAGCAGCTCAAACAATGGAAACACCATATATTTT. Protein sequence: CASSSNNGNTIYF. This sequence joins TRBV11-2 and TRBJ1-3, with unresolved D. Deletions cut 4 bases from V and 3 bases from J, with 7 bases between. The germline V gene has CDR1 SGHAT and CDR2 FQNNGV. CDR3 length equals 13 residues.

The gene calls are TRBV19 and TRBJ1-6; D is ambiguous. Germline V gene lookup returns CDR1 LNHDA and CDR2 SQIVND (reference sequence). This CDR3 has 16 amino acids. The germline V and J ends were trimmed by 5 bases and 0 bases, with 11 bases remaining between them. The CDR3 here is CASSPWGGSYNSPLHF. CDR3 in DNA: TGTGCCAGTAGTCCCTGGGGAGGCTCCTATAATTCACCCCTCCACTTT.

This clone is a singleton in its sample. The genes are TRBV6-5 and TRBJ2-1; D possibly corresponds to TRBD1 (6 bases). The germline CDR1 and CDR2 sequences are MNHEY and SVGAGI. The germline V and J ends were trimmed by 0 bases and 15 bases, with 12 bases remaining between them. The CDR3 has 12 amino acids. The CDR3 bases are TGTGCCAGCAGTTACTCAGGGGGACCCCGGTTCTTC. Encoded protein: CASSYSGGPRFF.

The count of this clone is one. V is TRBV5-1 and J is TRBJ2-7; TRBD1 aligns across 7 bases. This CDR3 spans 13 amino acids. Germline V gene lookup returns CDR1 SGHRS and CDR2 YFSETQ. V shed 2 bases, J shed 3 bases, and the junction held 2 bases outside the gene matches. The CDR3 sequence: CASSLTGDYEQYF. The CDR3 DNA is TGCGCCAGCAGCTTAACAGGGGACTACGAGCAGTACTTC. Complete variable domain (other parts from reference TRBV5-1 and TRBJ2-7): KAGVTQTPRYLIKTRGQQVTLSCSPISGHRSVSWYQQTPGQGLQFLFEYFSETQRNKGNFPGRFSGRQFSNSRSEMNVSTLELGDSALYLCASSLTGDYEQYFGPGTRLTVT.

J is TRBJ1-1 and V is TRBV18, with 8 bases matching TRBD1. The CDR3 is 13 amino acids. With 6 bases clipped from V and 3 bases from J, the junction kept 3 bases outside the gene matches. Germline V gives CDR1 KGHSH, CDR2 LQKENI. CDR3 amino acids: CASSSTGDTEAFF. The CDR3 nucleotides read TGTGCCAGCTCGTCGACAGGGGACACTGAAGCTTTCTTT.

The chain couples TRBV4-2 to TRBJ2-7, with 9 bases matching TRBD2. Germline trimming cut 0 bases from V and 1 base from J; bases unmatched to any gene: 7. The CDR3 covers 17 residues. Germline V lookup: CDR1 LGHNA, CDR2 YNFKEQ. CDR3: CASSQDSGAGGSYEQYF. CDR3 sequence (DNA): TGTGCCAGCAGCCAAGACTCGGGAGCGGGGGGATCCTACGAGCAGTACTTC.

The V gene is TRBV3-1 (or the pseudogene TRBV3-2), the J gene TRBJ1-3; TRBD1 agrees at 7 bases. The germline V gene encodes CDR1 LGHDT and CDR2 YNNKEL (reference sequence). The CDR3 is made up of 14 amino acids. After removal of 8 bases from V and 0 bases from J, the junction contained 4 bases not matched to a gene. The CDR3 loop is CASWDRSSGNTIYF. CDR3 DNA sequence: TGTGCCAGCTGGGACAGATCCTCTGGAAACACCATATATTTT.

The chain couples TRBV4-1 to TRBJ2-3; TRBD2 matches at 8 bases. Germline lookup yields CDR1 MGHRA and CDR2 YSYEKL. There are 16 residues in the CDR3. Losses at the gene ends were 4 bases for V and 9 bases for J; bases not matched to a gene: 15. The CDR3 loop is CASSPGSRGGSGTQYF. For the CDR3, the DNA is TGCGCCAGCAGCCCGGGCAGCCGGGGGGGCTCAGGGACGCAGTATTTT.

The chain employs TRBV4-2 and TRBJ2-3; 9 nucleotides align to TRBD2. Germline CDR1 is LGHNA and CDR2 is YNFKEQ. This CDR3 spans 16 amino acids. Trimming at V came to 3 bases and at J to 2 bases, leaving 6 bases not matched to a gene. The CDR3 DNA is TGTGCCAGCAGCCACGAAGCGGGGGGAACCACAGATACGCAGTATTTT. Amino acid sequence: CASSHEAGGTTDTQYF.

CDR3 amino acids: CASSVVTGGTGELFF. As DNA, the CDR3 is TGTGCCAGCAGCGTAGTCACAGGGGGCACCGGGGAGCTGTTTTTT. The gene calls are TRBV9 and TRBJ2-2; 8 bases align to TRBD1. CDR1 SGDLS and CDR2 YYNGEE come from the germline V gene. V lost 0 bases, J lost 4 bases, and 2 bases stayed unmatched. The CDR3 contains 15 residues. The full variable domain, its missing parts supplied by reference TRBV9 and TRBJ2-2, is DSGVTQTPKHLITATGQRVTLRCSPRSGDLSVYWYQQSLDQGLQFLIQYYNGEERAKGNILERFSAQQFPDLHSELNLSSLELGDSALYFCASSVVTGGTGELFFGEGSRLTVL.

CDR3 in DNA: TGTGCCAGCAGGGATCGACTAGCGGGAGGCCTGGGTGAGCAGTTCTTC. Amino acid sequence: CASRDRLAGGLGEQFF. The V gene is TRBV5-8, the J gene TRBJ2-1, with TRBD2 matching 13 bases. CDR1 SGHTS and CDR2 YDEGEE come from the germline V gene. V dropped 5 bases and J dropped 9; count of bases not matched to a gene: 11. The length of the CDR3 is 16 residues.

V gene TRBV19 combines with J gene TRBJ2-7, with D perhaps matching TRBD1 (5 bases). The V end was cut by 5 bases, the J end by 0 bases, with 8 bases between. Germline loops: CDR1 LNHDA, CDR2 SQIVND (reference sequence). The CDR3 contains 13 residues. The CDR3 is CASSEDISYEQYF. Here the CDR3 DNA reads TGTGCCAGTAGTGAGGACATCTCCTACGAGCAGTACTTC. Complete variable domain (other parts from reference TRBV19 and TRBJ2-7): DGGITQSPKYLFRKEGQNVTLSCEQNLNHDAMYWYRQDPGQGLRLIYYSQIVNDFQKGDIAEGYSVSREKKESFPLTVTSAQKNPTAFYLCASSEDISYEQYFGPGTRLTVT.

The gene calls are TRBV5-1 and TRBJ1-3, with D possibly TRBD1 on 5 matching bases. The CDR3 consists of 14 residues. V was shortened by 0 bases and J by 4 bases, with 8 bases between the two germline ends. In germline, CDR1 is SGHRS, CDR2 YFSETQ. The CDR3: CASSLGHRGNTIYF. CDR3 DNA sequence: TGCGCCAGCAGCTTGGGACACAGGGGAAACACCATATATTTT.

The chain is built from TRBV7-2 and TRBJ2-5, with D perhaps TRBD2 (7 bases). The J call may be wrong; the DNA end is better matched by TRBJ2-7. The CDR3 runs 15 residues. Germline lookup yields CDR1 SGHTA and CDR2 FQGNSA. CDR3 DNA sequence: TGTGCCAGCAGCTTAGATGCGGGGGCGGGCTACGAGCAGTACTTC. It yields the protein CASSLDAGAGYEQYF.

This sequence joins TRBV28 and TRBJ2-7, with a weak D call TRBD1 (6 bases). The CDR3 length is 14 residues. Germline CDR1 reads MDHEN; CDR2 reads SYDVKM. V was clipped by 5 bases and J by 7 bases, with 18 bases between them. The CDR3 sequence: CASSPQGPLREQYF. The CDR3 nucleotides read TGTGCCAGCAGTCCCCAGGGGCCCCTTCGGGAGCAGTACTTC. Looking up the rest from reference TRBV28 and TRBJ2-7 gives the full variable domain: DVKVTQSSRYLVKRTGEKVFLECVQDMDHENMFWYRQDPGLGLRLIYFSYDVKMKEKGDIPEGYSVSREKKERFSLILESASTNQTSMYLCASSPQGPLREQYFGPGTRLTVT.

The J gene is TRBJ1-2, the V gene TRBV6-1, with D maybe TRBD1 (6 bases). This CDR3 comprises 14 residues. The V and J ends lost 2 bases and 8 bases respectively, with 15 bases between them. Germline V lookup: CDR1 MNHNS, CDR2 SASEGT. In nucleotides, the CDR3 is TGTGCCAGCAGTGAATGGGCAGGGCAGGGGGGCTACACCTTC. It codes for CASSEWAGQGGYTF.

The gene calls are TRBV9 and TRBJ2-7, with D possibly TRBD1 on 6 matching bases. This CDR3 is 13 amino acids long. Trimming shortened V by 2 bases and J by 3 bases, and 9 bases separated the two germline ends. Germline values: CDR1 SGDLS, CDR2 YYNGEE. The CDR3 spells CASSVQGGYEQYF. The CDR3 DNA reads as TGTGCCAGCAGCGTTCAAGGGGGCTACGAGCAGTACTTC.

The gene calls are TRBV29-1 and TRBJ2-2; 12 bases are shared with TRBD2. The CDR3 covers 14 residues. The ends lost 4 bases at V and 4 bases at J; junction bases unmatched: 1. The V gene's germline CDR1 is SQVTM and CDR2 ANQGSEA. The CDR3 bases are TGCAGCGTTGGACTAGCGGGAGCCACCGGGGAGCTGTTTTTT. Its translation is CSVGLAGATGELFF.

This chain joins TRBV4-2 and TRBJ2-3, with 11 bases fitting TRBD2. The ends lost 0 bases at V and 4 bases at J; junction bases unmatched: 9. The CDR3 consists of 18 residues. Germline lookup yields CDR1 LGHNA and CDR2 YNFKEQ. CDR3 region: CASSQDGANSGRADTQYF. CDR3 nucleotides: TGTGCCAGCAGCCAAGATGGGGCTAATAGCGGGAGGGCAGATACGCAGTATTTT.

This clone is a singleton in its sample. The chain couples TRBV7-8 to TRBJ2-1; no clear D. Trimming left V 4 bases short and J 8 bases short, with 15 bases between. Germline lookup yields CDR1 SGHVS and CDR2 FQNEAQ. The CDR3 loop spans 14 amino acids. The CDR3 protein is CASSSPVPPDEQFF. CDR3 DNA sequence: TGTGCCAGCAGCTCCCCGGTCCCCCCGGATGAGCAGTTCTTC.

The rearrangement links TRBV4-2 to TRBJ2-4, with 14 bases aligning to TRBD2. Germline V gene sequence: CDR1 LGHNA, CDR2 YNFKEQ. V trimming: 3 bases; J trimming: 1 base; junction bases outside the gene matches: 5. This CDR3 region has 18 residues. CDR3: CASSQGLAGVLAKNIQYF. CDR3 sequence (DNA): TGTGCCAGCAGCCAGGGACTAGCGGGAGTTCTGGCCAAAAACATTCAGTACTTC.

V usage is TRBV6-1 and J usage is TRBJ1-4, with D tentatively TRBD1 (5 bases). V was clipped by 0 bases and J by 5 bases, with 10 bases between them. Per germline, CDR1 MNHNS and CDR2 SASEGT. This CDR3 comprises 15 residues. The CDR3 loop is CASSEAKGQNEKLFF. The CDR3 DNA reads TGTGCCAGCAGTGAAGCGAAGGGGCAGAATGAAAAACTGTTTTTT.

This chain connects TRBV19 to TRBJ1-2; 12 bases are shared with TRBD1. The junction had 12 bases not matched to a gene; V was cut back by 5 bases and J by 11 bases. The CDR3 is 15 residues long. The germline V gene encodes CDR1 LNHDA and CDR2 SQIVND (reference sequence). The CDR3 nucleotides read TGTGCCAGTAGTCAAAGGGCCGGGACAGGGGGCGCTTACACCTTC. Translation gives CASSQRAGTGGAYTF.

This clone came up once. The chain uses TRBV19 and TRBJ2-5; D gene unclear. Germline V CDR1 and CDR2: LNHDA, SQIVND (reference sequence). The CDR3 has 14 residues. Trimming left V 3 bases short and J 2 bases short, with 10 bases between. CDR3 in amino acids: CASSMGVPQETQYF. The CDR3 bases are TGTGCCAGTAGTATGGGCGTCCCTCAAGAGACCCAGTACTTC.

In nucleotides, the CDR3 is TGTGCCAGCAGCGTAGCTAGCGGGGTCTCCTACAATGAGCAGTTCTTC. It is translated as CASSVASGVSYNEQFF. The chain is built from TRBV9 and TRBJ2-1; 9 bases are shared with TRBD2. The CDR3 totals 16 residues. The trim removed 0 bases at V and 0 bases at J, leaving 1 base unmatched. Germline CDR1 and CDR2: SGDLS and YYNGEE.

This clone was detected a few times. The chain joins TRBV10-2 to TRBJ1-5, with D hard to call. Trimming cost V 6 bases and J 3 bases, with 12 bases left between them. Germline V gene sequence: CDR1 WSHSY, CDR2 SAAADI. The CDR3 totals 14 residues. CDR3 coding DNA: TGCGCCAGCAGGCTAAATCGAGACAATCAGCCCCAGCATTTT. It yields the protein CASRLNRDNQPQHF.

The J gene is TRBJ1-3, the V gene TRBV5-4; D may be TRBD1 (6 bases). The CDR3 consists of 14 residues. V lost 5 bases, J lost 1 base, and 10 bases lay in between. Per the germline V gene, CDR1 is SGHNT and CDR2 is YYREEE (reference sequence). CDR3 residues: CASRDGQSGNTIYF. Written as DNA, the CDR3 is TGTGCCAGCAGAGATGGACAGTCTGGAAACACCATATATTTT.